A single sample is the source of the 17 T cell receptor beta chains below, sequenced in a study of molecular identifiers for immune sequencing clone quantification. Using its own MiXCR run on the PCR reads, TCRdb lists one record per CDR3 protein. The table lists around 54,000 distinct CDR3 sequences, almost 25% of them singletons. Sequenced input: naive CD8+ T cells from blood, with Jurkat cell RNA spiked in. As for subset: FACS-sorted CD8+CD4-CCR7+CD45RA+ naive T cells. Source of these receptors: a human donor in good health. Some libraries in this study had Jurkat cell RNA spiked in.

In the case of this clonotype: Being one base from a much bigger clone, this may be a read error. The rearrangement joins TRBV6-5 to TRBJ2-6; possible D gene TRBD1, 6 bases. This CDR3 region has 18 residues. Between the trimmed V and J ends, which lost 5 bases and 0 bases, there was a span of 17 bases. From germline, CDR1 is MNHEY and CDR2 SVGAGI. The CDR3 region has the DNA TGTGCCAGCAGTCCCACGAGCAGGGGAGTCTCTGGGGCCAACGTCCTGACTTTC. Translated: CASSPTSRGVSGANVLTF.

This clonotype was picked up a small number of times. The J gene is TRBJ2-1, the V gene TRBV6-2 or TRBV6-3; D unclear. Germline assignment: CDR1 MNHEY and CDR2 SVGEGT. The CDR3 is 13 residues long. V was cut by 0 bases and J by 15 bases, with 15 bases left in between. CDR3 DNA: TGTGCCAGCAGTTACTCGAATTCGATTCGTCGGTTCTTC. It specifies CASSYSNSIRRFF.

This rearrangement joins TRBV27 to TRBJ2-7; 7 nucleotides agree with TRBD1. This CDR3 is 16 amino acids long. CDR1 and CDR2 (germline): MNHEY, SMNVEV (reference sequence). Trimming took 0 bases from V and 3 from J; bases not matched to a gene: 8. CDR3 sequence: CASSLSGVTGNYEQYF. Here the CDR3 DNA reads TGTGCCAGCAGTTTATCGGGGGTGACAGGGAACTACGAGCAGTACTTC.

Only a few counts were recorded for this clonotype. V and J are TRBV4-2 and TRBJ1-5, with unresolved D. The CDR3 contains 15 residues. V was clipped by 0 bases and J by 0 bases, with 6 bases between them. Germline V CDR1 and CDR2: LGHNA, YNFKEQ. The CDR3 region is CASSQEMHSNQPQHF. DNA of the CDR3: TGTGCCAGCAGCCAAGAAATGCATAGCAATCAGCCCCAGCATTTT.

This clonotype has ten or more counts. V gene TRBV5-4 combines with J gene TRBJ1-2; D is unclear. This CDR3 contains 13 residues. Germline CDR1 and CDR2: SGHNT and YYREEE (reference sequence). V lost 0 bases and J 2 bases, leaving 5 bases between the germline ends. The CDR3 DNA is TGTGCCAGCAGCTTGGGGGAAAACTATGGCTACACCTTC. Its protein product is CASSLGENYGYTF.

In the case of this clonotype: In this CDR3 the conserved last residue, phenylalanine or tryptophan, is missing, so a read error is likely. This chain connects TRBV5-6 to TRBJ2-4, with D perhaps matching TRBD1 (5 bases). In germline, CDR1 is SGHDT, CDR2 YYEEEE. The V gene lost 2 bases and the J gene lost 0 bases, with 21 bases spanning the gap. The CDR3 runs to 19 residues. The CDR3 sequence: CASSFSRSPGYLAKNIQYL. DNA of the CDR3: TGTGCCAGCAGCTTTTCAAGGTCCCCAGGGTACCTAGCCAAAAACATTCAGTACCTC.

This clonotype was recorded at least ten times. The rearrangement links TRBV4-1 to TRBJ1-2; D not resolved. CDR1 MGHRA and CDR2 YSYEKL come from the germline V gene. The V gene lost 1 base and the J gene lost 8 bases, with 14 bases spanning the gap. The CDR3 length is 14 residues. CDR3 protein: CASSQVGGGSGYTF. CDR3 nucleotide sequence: TGCGCCAGCAGCCAAGTGGGAGGAGGAAGCGGCTACACCTTC.

This clonotype was counted between two and nine times. The chain links TRBV27 to TRBJ1-2, with 8 bases matching TRBD1. The CDR3 is 13 residues long. With 6 bases clipped from V and 9 bases from J, the junction kept 9 bases outside the gene matches. The germline V gene encodes CDR1 MNHEY and CDR2 SMNVEV (reference sequence). The CDR3 protein is CASRETGGWRYTF. As DNA, the CDR3 is TGTGCCAGCAGGGAAACAGGGGGGTGGCGCTACACCTTC.

This clonotype was observed many times. This sequence joins TRBV2 and TRBJ2-3; either TRBD1 or TRBD2 may fit D (5 bases each). In germline, CDR1 is SNHLY, CDR2 FYNNEI. This CDR3 is built from 18 residues. V gave up 6 bases and J gave up 0 bases, with 22 bases separating them. CDR3 loop: CASSGNVGDPFSTDTQYF. The CDR3 nucleotides are TGTGCCAGCAGCGGGAACGTCGGGGACCCGTTTAGCACAGATACGCAGTATTTT.

Details on this clonotype: A read error may be the cause here, since a much bigger clone is one base away. The chain has TRBV7-9 and TRBJ2-3; tentative D call: TRBD2 (6 bases). Germline V gives CDR1 SEHNR, CDR2 FQNEAQ (reference sequence). V lost 5 bases to trimming and J lost 1 base, with 13 bases between them. This CDR3 contains 15 residues. Here the CDR3 DNA reads TGTGCCAGCAGCCACTTTGGGGAGGGCACAGATACGCAGTATTTT. Protein product: CASSHFGEGTDTQYF.

This clonotype was seen repeatedly, ten times or more. The chain uses TRBV4-1 and TRBJ1-5; D is unresolved. Trimming stripped 0 bases from V and 6 bases from J, with 9 bases between. Germline values: CDR1 MGHRA, CDR2 YSYEKL. This CDR3 contains 14 residues. The CDR3 is CASSQDVLGQPQHF. CDR3 DNA sequence: TGCGCCAGCAGCCAAGATGTCCTAGGTCAGCCCCAGCATTTT.

With regard to this clonotype: Possible read error: a much larger clone is one base away. V usage is TRBV20-1 and J usage is TRBJ1-5, with D perhaps TRBD1 (5 bases). Germline V gene sequence: CDR1 DFQATT, CDR2 SNEGSKA (reference sequence). The CDR3 contains 14 residues. CDR3 in amino acids: CNARDPGPNQPQHF. Here the CDR3 DNA reads TGCAATGCTAGAGATCCGGGACCGAATCAGCCCCAGCATTTT.

This clonotype has ten or more counts. The CDR3 reads CASSMSGASSGNIQYF. CDR3 coding DNA: TGTGCCAGCAGCATGTCAGGGGCGTCTAGCGGAAACATTCAGTACTTC. This chain joins TRBV7-9 and TRBJ2-4, with D maybe TRBD2 (7 bases). Per germline, CDR1 SEHNR and CDR2 FQNEAQ (reference sequence). The CDR3 loop spans 16 amino acids. V lost 5 bases and J 6 bases, leaving 20 bases between the germline ends.

This clonotype was detected many times. The genes are TRBV6-1 and TRBJ1-5; the D gene is possibly TRBD1 (5 bases). In germline, CDR1 is MNHNS, CDR2 SASEGT. This CDR3 contains 14 residues. V was shortened by 3 bases and J by 1 base, with 7 bases between the two germline ends. The CDR3 DNA sequence: TGTGCCAGCAGTGATTGGGGGAGCAATCAGCCCCAGCATTTT. Amino acid sequence: CASSDWGSNQPQHF.

Many counts were recorded for this clonotype. V usage is TRBV5-1 and J usage is TRBJ2-3, with 7 bases fitting TRBD2. CDR1 SGHRS and CDR2 YFSETQ come from the germline V gene. This CDR3 region has 17 residues. V dropped 0 bases and J dropped 0; count of bases not matched to a gene: 7. The CDR3 DNA is TGCGCCAGCAGCTTGGTCGGTGGCGGGAGCAGCACAGATACGCAGTATTTT. Translated: CASSLVGGGSSTDTQYF.

This clonotype came up many times. V is TRBV29-1 and J is TRBJ2-7; TRBD1 agrees at 8 bases. The CDR3 loop spans 12 amino acids. Germline V lookup: CDR1 SQVTM, CDR2 ANQGSEA. Losses at the gene ends were 4 bases for V and 2 bases for J; bases not matched to a gene: 1. CDR3 DNA: TGCAGCGTTGTGACAGGGGCCTACGAGCAGTACTTC. Encoded protein: CSVVTGAYEQYF.

In the case of this clonotype: One end of the junction varies from germline; a read error may be responsible. The rearrangement uses TRBV30 and TRBJ2-1; 10 nucleotides align to TRBD2. Germline CDR1 is GTSNPN and CDR2 is SVGIG (reference sequence). The CDR3 runs to 14 residues. CDR3 sequence: CVWTTSGSYNEQFF. Written as DNA, the CDR3 is TGTGTCTGGACGACTAGCGGGTCCTACAATGAGCAGTTCTTC.